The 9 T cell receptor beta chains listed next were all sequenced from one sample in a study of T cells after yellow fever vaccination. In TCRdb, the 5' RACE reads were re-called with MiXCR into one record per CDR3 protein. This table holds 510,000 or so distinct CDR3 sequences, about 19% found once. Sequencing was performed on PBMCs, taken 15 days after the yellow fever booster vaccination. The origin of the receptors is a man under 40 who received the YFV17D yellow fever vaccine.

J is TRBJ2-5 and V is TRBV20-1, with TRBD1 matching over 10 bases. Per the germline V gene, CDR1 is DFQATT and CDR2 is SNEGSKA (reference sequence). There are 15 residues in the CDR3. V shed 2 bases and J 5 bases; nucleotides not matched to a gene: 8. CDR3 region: CSARLRQGAWETQYF. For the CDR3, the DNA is TGCAGTGCTAGACTACGACAGGGGGCATGGGAGACCCAGTACTTC.

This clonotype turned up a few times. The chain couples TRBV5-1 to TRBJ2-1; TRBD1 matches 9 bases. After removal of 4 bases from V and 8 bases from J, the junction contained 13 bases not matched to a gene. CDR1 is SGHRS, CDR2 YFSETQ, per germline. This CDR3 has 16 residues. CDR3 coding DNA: TGCGCCAGCAGCCTAGACGGACAGGGGCTATACGATGAGCAGTTCTTC. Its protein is CASSLDGQGLYDEQFF.

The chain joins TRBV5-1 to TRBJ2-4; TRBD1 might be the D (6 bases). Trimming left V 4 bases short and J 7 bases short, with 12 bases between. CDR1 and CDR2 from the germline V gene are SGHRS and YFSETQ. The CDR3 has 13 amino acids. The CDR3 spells CASSPDSNNIQYF. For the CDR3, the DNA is TGCGCCAGCAGCCCGGACAGCAATAACATTCAGTACTTC.

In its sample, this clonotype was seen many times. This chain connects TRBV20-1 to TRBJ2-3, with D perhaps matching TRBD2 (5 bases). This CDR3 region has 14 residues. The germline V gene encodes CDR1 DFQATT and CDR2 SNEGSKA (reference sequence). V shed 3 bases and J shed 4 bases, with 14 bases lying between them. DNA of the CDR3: TGCAGTGCTAGGGGTGGGAGCGGAGCAGATACGCAGTATTTT. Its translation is CSARGGSGADTQYF.

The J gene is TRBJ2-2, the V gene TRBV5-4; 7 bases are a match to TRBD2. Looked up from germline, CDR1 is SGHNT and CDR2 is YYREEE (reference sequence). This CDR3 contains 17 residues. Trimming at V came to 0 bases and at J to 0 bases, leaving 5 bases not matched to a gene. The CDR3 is CASSLVASGTNTGELFF. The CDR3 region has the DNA TGTGCCAGCAGCTTGGTCGCTAGCGGAACGAACACCGGGGAGCTGTTTTTT.

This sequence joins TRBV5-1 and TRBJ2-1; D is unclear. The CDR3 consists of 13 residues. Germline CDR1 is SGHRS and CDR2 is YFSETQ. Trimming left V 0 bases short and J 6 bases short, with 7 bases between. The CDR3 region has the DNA TGCGCCAGCAGCTTGGTTTCACCCAATGAGCAGTTCTTC. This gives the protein CASSLVSPNEQFF.

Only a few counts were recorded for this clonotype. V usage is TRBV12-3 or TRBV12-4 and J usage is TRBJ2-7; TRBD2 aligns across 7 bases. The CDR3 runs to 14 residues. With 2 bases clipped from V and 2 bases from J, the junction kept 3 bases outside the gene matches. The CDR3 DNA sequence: TGTGCCAGCAGTTTAAATGGGGGGGCCTACGAGCAGTACTTC. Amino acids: CASSLNGGAYEQYF.

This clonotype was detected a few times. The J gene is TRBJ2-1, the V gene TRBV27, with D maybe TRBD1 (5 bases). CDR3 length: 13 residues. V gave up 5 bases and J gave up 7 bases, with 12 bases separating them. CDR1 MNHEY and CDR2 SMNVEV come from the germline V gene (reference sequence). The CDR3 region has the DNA TGTGCCAGCAGTGCCTCAGGGAAAAATGAGCAGTTCTTC. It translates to CASSASGKNEQFF.

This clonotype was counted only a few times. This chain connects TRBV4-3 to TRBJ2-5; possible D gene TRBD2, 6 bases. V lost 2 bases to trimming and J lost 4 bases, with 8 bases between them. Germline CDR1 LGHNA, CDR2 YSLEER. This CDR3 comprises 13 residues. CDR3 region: CASSQFSGETQYF. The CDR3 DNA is TGCGCCAGCAGCCAATTTAGCGGAGAGACCCAGTACTTC.